The 30 T cell receptor beta chains given below trace back to one sample, sequenced in a study of OX40 agonist ivuxolimab in advanced cancers. Assay used: immunoSEQ multiplex PCR; TCRdb lists only in-frame clones, some missing. The sample lists 65,000 to 90,000 clones, more than 80% occurring once. The starting material was CD4+ or CD8+ T cells sorted from blood, obtained in a trial of the OX40 agonist ivuxolimab. The receptors were sampled from an adult with an advanced solid tumor such as melanoma, head and neck, liver or kidney cancer.

The chain is built from TRBV19 and TRBJ1-2; D is ambiguous. Germline V lookup: CDR1 LNHDA, CDR2 SQIVND (reference sequence). The ends were cut back, 5 bases at V and 2 bases at J, with 9 bases in the middle. This CDR3 has 13 residues. The CDR3 nucleotides read TGTGCCAGTAGTGTGGACGGGAACTATGGCTACACCTTC. This translates into CASSVDGNYGYTF. The whole variable domain, filled in from reference TRBV19 and TRBJ1-2, reads DGGITQSPKYLFRKEGQNVTLSCEQNLNHDAMYWYRQDPGQGLRLIYYSQIVNDFQKGDIAEGYSVSREKKESFPLTVTSAQKNPTAFYLCASSVDGNYGYTFGSGTRLTVV.

The rearrangement joins TRBV2 to TRBJ2-7; possible D gene TRBD1, 8 bases. Trimming left V 4 bases short and J 9 bases short, with 16 bases between. Germline V gives CDR1 SNHLY, CDR2 FYNNEI. This CDR3 spans 13 amino acids. CDR3 protein: CASSAGTGGGQYF. The DNA for the CDR3 is TGTGCCAGCAGTGCCGGGACAGGCGGGGGGCAGTACTTC.

The chain couples TRBV5-1 to TRBJ2-2; tentatively, D is TRBD2 (5 bases). Trimming took 1 base from V and 0 from J, leaving 10 bases between them. The CDR3 has 16 amino acids. Germline-derived CDR1 and CDR2 are SGHRS and YFSETQ. CDR3 protein: CASSLLGVSNTGELFF. CDR3 bases: TGCGCCAGCAGCTTGTTGGGAGTATCGAACACCGGGGAGCTGTTTTTT. The full variable domain, its missing parts supplied by reference TRBV5-1 and TRBJ2-2, is KAGVTQTPRYLIKTRGQQVTLSCSPISGHRSVSWYQQTPGQGLQFLFEYFSETQRNKGNFPGRFSGRQFSNSRSEMNVSTLELGDSALYLCASSLLGVSNTGELFFGEGSRLTVL.

The CDR3, as DNA: TGTGCCAGCAGAGCTACAGGATTATCGGGACTAGCGGGATTCACAGATACGCAGTATTTT. Amino acids: CASRATGLSGLAGFTDTQYF. The rearrangement joins TRBV2 to TRBJ2-3; TRBD2 aligns across 13 bases. The CDR3 has 20 amino acids. Germline V CDR1 and CDR2: SNHLY, FYNNEI. V trimming: 6 bases; J trimming: 2 bases; junction bases outside the gene matches: 17.

The gene calls are TRBV6-5 and TRBJ2-7; 9 bases line up with TRBD2. Germline lookup yields CDR1 MNHEY and CDR2 SVGAGI. CDR3 length: 15 amino acids. The junction had 11 bases not matched to a gene; V was cut back by 5 bases and J by 6 bases. CDR3 DNA: TGTGCCAGCAGTACCCTAGCGGGGCAGAGGGTCGAGCAGTACTTC. This codes for CASSTLAGQRVEQYF.

The J gene is TRBJ2-1, the V gene TRBV5-1; D gene ambiguous. CDR1 is SGHRS and CDR2 is YFSETQ in the germline V gene. V gave up 1 base and J gave up 0 bases, with 8 bases separating them. This CDR3 contains 15 residues. The CDR3 bases are TGCGCCAGCAGCTTGAACACTGCCTCCTACAATGAGCAGTTCTTC. This codes for CASSLNTASYNEQFF.

This clone was counted a few times. The J gene is TRBJ2-2, the V gene TRBV11-2, with 9 bases fitting TRBD1. V gave up 3 bases and J gave up 5 bases; unmatched junction bases: 7. Germline loops: CDR1 SGHAT, CDR2 FQNNGV. The CDR3 totals 16 residues. The CDR3 nucleotides are TGTGCCAGCAGCTTCCGTGGGACAGGGAGTACCGGGGAGCTGTTTTTT. Translation: CASSFRGTGSTGELFF.

The chain combines TRBV5-4 with TRBJ1-1, with a weak D call TRBD1 (5 bases). CDR3 size: 15 residues. V gave up 4 bases and J gave up 0 bases, with 13 bases separating them. CDR1 and CDR2 from the germline V gene are SGHNT and YYREEE (reference sequence). Here the CDR3 DNA reads TGTGCCAGCAGCCCCCAAGGGACGGTGAACACTGAAGCTTTCTTT. Protein product: CASSPQGTVNTEAFF.

V and J are TRBV6-6 and TRBJ2-7, with 12 bases lining up with TRBD2. Germline-derived CDR1 and CDR2 are MNHNY and SVGAGI (reference sequence). The CDR3 runs to 15 residues. Losses at the gene ends were 6 bases for V and 1 base for J; bases not matched to a gene: 4. The CDR3 loop is CASRLAGGVSYEQYF. CDR3 nucleotides: TGTGCCAGCAGGCTAGCGGGAGGGGTGTCCTACGAGCAGTACTTC.

This chain joins TRBV28 and TRBJ2-7; D is undetermined. Trimming cost V 2 bases and J 3 bases, with 5 bases left between them. There are 12 residues in the CDR3. Germline CDR1 MDHEN, CDR2 SYDVKM. This CDR3 is CASSLKVYEQYF. The CDR3 nucleotides read TGTGCCAGCAGTTTAAAGGTCTACGAGCAGTACTTC.

This chain uses TRBV14 with TRBJ2-3, with unresolved D. V was shortened by 0 bases and J by 1 base, with 11 bases between the two germline ends. The CDR3 is made up of 16 amino acids. Germline CDR1 SGHDN, CDR2 FVKESK. The CDR3 coding sequence is TGTGCCAGCAGCCAAGATCTGGCGACCCGCACAGATACGCAGTATTTT. It specifies CASSQDLATRTDTQYF.

The V and J genes are TRBV7-6 and TRBJ2-1; 7 bases fit TRBD2. CDR1 is SGHVS and CDR2 is FNYEAQ in the germline V gene. J lost 5 bases, V lost 1 base, and 8 bases had no gene match. The CDR3 is made up of 16 amino acids. For the CDR3, the DNA is TGTGCCAGCAGCTTAGTTGCGGGACTACGAGACAATGAGCAGTTCTTC. Its protein is CASSLVAGLRDNEQFF.

The chain employs TRBV28 and TRBJ1-4, with TRBD1 as a possible D gene (5 bases). V shed 5 bases and J shed 8 bases, with 18 bases lying between them. The CDR3 is made up of 15 amino acids. Germline CDR1 is MDHEN and CDR2 is SYDVKM. The CDR3 bases are TGTGCCAGCAGTGACTCGGGGCAGGGAGGCGAAAAACTGTTTTTT. This gives the protein CASSDSGQGGEKLFF. The whole variable domain, remainder taken from reference TRBV28 and TRBJ1-4, is DVKVTQSSRYLVKRTGEKVFLECVQDMDHENMFWYRQDPGLGLRLIYFSYDVKMKEKGDIPEGYSVSREKKERFSLILESASTNQTSMYLCASSDSGQGGEKLFFGSGTQLSVL.

The chain recombines TRBV9 with TRBJ2-1; possibly TRBD2 for D (6 bases). This CDR3 has 15 amino acids. Trimming removed 3 bases from V and 7 bases from J, with 17 bases in between. CDR1 is SGDLS and CDR2 is YYNGEE in the germline V gene. The CDR3 loop reads CASSATTSPLNEQFF. The CDR3 DNA follows: TGTGCCAGCAGCGCTACTACTAGCCCCTTGAATGAGCAGTTCTTC.

CDR3 nucleotides: TGTGCCAGCAGCAAATATAAGGGTTTGAACACTGAAGCTTTCTTT. It encodes CASSKYKGLNTEAFF. This chain uses TRBV21-1 with TRBJ1-1. TRBV21-1 is a pseudogene locus. CDR3 size: 15 residues.

The rearrangement uses TRBV10-1 and TRBJ2-1; 11 nucleotides align to TRBD2. This CDR3 spans 15 amino acids. The V segment lost 8 bases and the J segment 2 bases; nucleotides outside the gene matches: 5. The germline CDR1 and CDR2 sequences are WNHNN and SYGVQD (reference sequence). CDR3 amino acids: CASSGSGRAYNEQFF. The DNA for the CDR3 is TGCGCCAGCTCCGGTAGCGGGAGGGCCTACAATGAGCAGTTCTTC.

The J gene is TRBJ2-1, the V gene TRBV15; D is perhaps TRBD1 or TRBD2 (6 bases each). Germline values: CDR1 LNHNV, CDR2 YYDKDF (reference sequence). The CDR3 covers 14 residues. The V end lost 1 base, the J end lost 7 bases, and 11 bases lay between the germline ends. The CDR3 region is CATSRVGGENEQFF. The CDR3 bases are TGTGCCACCAGCAGAGTGGGGGGCGAGAATGAGCAGTTCTTC.

The rearrangement joins TRBV30 to TRBJ1-3; D might be TRBD1 (5 bases). CDR3 length: 15 amino acids. The ends were cut back, 3 bases at V and 2 bases at J, with 14 bases in the middle. Per the germline V gene, CDR1 is GTSNPN and CDR2 is SVGIG (reference sequence). CDR3 sequence (DNA): TGTGCCTGGAGCATAAGCGACAGCACTGGAAACACCATATATTTT. It codes for CAWSISDSTGNTIYF.

V is TRBV5-6 and J is TRBJ2-7; D may be TRBD1 (5 bases). V gave up 4 bases and J gave up 3 bases, with 14 bases separating them. The germline V gene has CDR1 SGHDT and CDR2 YYEEEE. This CDR3 has 14 residues. CDR3 DNA: TGTGCCAGCAGCCCACGCCCAGGACACTACGAGCAGTACTTC. Translated: CASSPRPGHYEQYF.

The chain recombines TRBV27 with TRBJ2-5; possibly TRBD1 for D (6 bases). The end of the DNA fits TRBJ2-7 better, so the J call may be wrong. The CDR3 sequence is 14 residues long. Germline loops: CDR1 MNHEY, CDR2 SMNVEV (reference sequence). Written as DNA, the CDR3 is TGTGCCAGCAGTTGGTTGGGCAGGGGTAACGAGCAGTACTTC. It specifies CASSWLGRGNEQYF.

V and J are TRBV25-1 and TRBJ1-1; TRBD1 matches 7 bases. CDR3 size: 17 residues. With V trimmed by 1 base and J by 2 bases, 10 bases remained unmatched. Germline values: CDR1 MGHDK, CDR2 SYGVNS. Written as DNA, the CDR3 is TGTGCCAGCAGTGAATTAGGGGGCGCAGACTATAACACTGAAGCTTTCTTT. Translation gives CASSELGGADYNTEAFF.

The genes are TRBV29-1 and TRBJ1-1; D uncertain. Germline V gene data show CDR1 as SQVTM and CDR2 as ANQGSEA. There are 13 residues in the CDR3. The germline V and J ends were trimmed by 7 bases and 0 bases, with 12 bases remaining between them. The CDR3, as DNA: TGCAGCGCCACCCCGGGGATGAACACTGAAGCTTTCTTT. Encoded protein: CSATPGMNTEAFF.

This clone was observed once. V is TRBV28 and J is TRBJ1-2; tentatively, D is TRBD1 (5 bases). Trimming shortened V by 2 bases and J by 5 bases, and 12 bases separated the two germline ends. Germline CDR1 reads MDHEN; CDR2 reads SYDVKM. The length of the CDR3 is 14 residues. The CDR3 nucleotides read TGTGCCAGCAGTTTAAGCGCAGGGCGATATGGCTACACCTTC. Its translation is CASSLSAGRYGYTF.

The chain combines TRBV19 with TRBJ2-7, with unresolved D. Germline CDR1 is LNHDA and CDR2 is SQIVND (reference sequence). CDR3 length: 13 amino acids. Trimming removed 3 bases at V and 6 bases at J, with 12 bases between. CDR3 sequence: CASSIKLFSEQYF. CDR3 coding DNA: TGTGCCAGTAGTATTAAACTTTTCAGCGAGCAGTACTTC.

The V call is TRBV7-9, the J call TRBJ2-7; D is ambiguous. Looked up from germline, CDR1 is SEHNR and CDR2 is FQNEAQ (reference sequence). With 1 base removed from V and 0 bases from J, the gap between germline ends came to 16 bases. This CDR3 region has 17 residues. CDR3 protein: CASSLGLSATLSYEQYF. CDR3 nucleotide sequence: TGTGCCAGCAGCTTAGGTTTAAGCGCGACTCTCTCCTACGAGCAGTACTTC.

V is TRBV5-6 and J is TRBJ2-5, with 9 bases that match TRBD2. The CDR3 sequence is 17 residues long. The germline V gene encodes CDR1 SGHDT and CDR2 YYEEEE. Unmatched junction bases numbered 13, after V lost 4 bases and J lost 3 bases. CDR3 region: CASSTLGREGPKETQYF. The CDR3 DNA sequence: TGTGCCAGCAGCACCCTGGGGCGGGAGGGCCCGAAAGAGACCCAGTACTTC.

The gene calls are TRBV19 and TRBJ2-7, with 7 bases matching TRBD1. V shed 7 bases and J 3 bases; nucleotides not matched to a gene: 3. This CDR3 spans 12 amino acids. Germline V CDR1 and CDR2: LNHDA, SQIVND (reference sequence). The CDR3: CASIHRGYEQYF. DNA of the CDR3: TGTGCCAGTATTCACAGGGGCTACGAGCAGTACTTC.

This clone came up once. V and J are TRBV5-1 and TRBJ2-3, with D unresolved. Looked up from germline, CDR1 is SGHRS and CDR2 is YFSETQ. V lost 7 bases, J lost 2 bases, and 8 bases lay in between. This CDR3 has 12 amino acids. Here the CDR3 reads CASQLDTDTQYF. CDR3 sequence (DNA): TGCGCCAGCCAATTAGACACAGATACGCAGTATTTT.

This chain uses TRBV5-8 with TRBJ2-5; the match to TRBD1 covers 9 bases. V was pared by 4 bases and J by 5 bases, with 9 bases of the junction left unmatched. CDR1 is SGHTS and CDR2 is YDEGEE in the germline V gene. This CDR3 is built from 15 residues. The CDR3 here is CASSPGQGLLETQYF. Here the CDR3 DNA reads TGTGCCAGCAGCCCGGGACAGGGATTGTTGGAGACCCAGTACTTC.

This chain joins TRBV5-1 and TRBJ2-1; 8 bases agree with TRBD2. After removal of 2 bases from V and 4 bases from J, the junction contained 5 bases not matched to a gene. The CDR3 has 15 amino acids. CDR1 is SGHRS and CDR2 is YFSETQ in the germline V gene. The CDR3 region has the DNA TGCGCCAGCAGCTTCTTAGCGGGAAAGTACAATGAGCAGTTCTTC. This codes for CASSFLAGKYNEQFF.